The clone carrying this TCR beta chain has a handful of counts. Its antigen is unknown. These data belong to a study of cytomegalovirus exposure and HLA in healthy donors. Study observations and caveats: Being productive about 87% or about 30% of the time was typical of most TCR beta V segments in an earlier analysis.

V shed 0 bases and J 1 base; nucleotides not matched to a gene: 0. This CDR3 has 14 amino acids. Germline lookup yields CDR1 SGHDT and CDR2 YYEEEE. Both 60 Vbeta primers and 13 Jbeta primers went into the PCR. This table comes from immunoSEQ multiplex PCR, and its TCRdb copy is limited to in-frame clones, with some not included. The data contain 200,000 to 250,000 clones, around 89% of them singletons. The sequencing input was PBMCs. The chain combines TRBV5-6 with TRBJ1-2; 7 bases match TRBD1. The receptor was derived from a woman aged 18-29 years in good health and CMV-seronegative. CDR3 in amino acids: CASSLGQGNYGYTF. CDR3 in DNA: TGTGCCAGCAGCTTGGGACAGGGTAACTATGGCTACACCTTC.